The source of this TCR beta chain is a study of blood T cell repertoires in COVID-19. For the study at large: The origin of the acute and convalescent COVID-19 samples was the United States, Italy and Spain. Sources were T cells, B-cell-depleted T cells, or PBMCs; the material itself was cDNA or gDNA.

Original methodology: How many nucleated cells were present was estimated from reference gene primer amplification. Profiling relied on immunoSEQ multiplex PCR, and the TCRdb table lists in-frame clones only, not all of them. That table is the source of V, J and clone size, and D and trimming were worked out from the DNA. Of roughly 170,000 clones in the sample, around 72% were seen once. This clone occurred a few times. Germline values: CDR1 SGHTA, CDR2 FQGNSA. There are 13 residues in the CDR3. V lost 6 bases to trimming and J lost 7 bases; unmatched junction nucleotides: 5. This chain uses TRBV7-2 with TRBJ2-1; 8 bases agree with TRBD2. The sequence came from a woman older than 75 with acute or convalescent COVID-19. The sample comprised peripheral blood. In nucleotides, the CDR3 is TGTGCCAGCAGACCCGGACTAGCTAATGAGCAGTTCTTC. This translates into CASRPGLANEQFF.